This T cell receptor beta chain was retrieved from a study of vaccination effects on CD4 cells after COVID-19. Some clones are missing from TCRdb's copy, which holds only in-frame ones; the method was immunoSEQ multiplex PCR. Seen here are about 51,000 clones, around 74% observed once, and the top ten hold roughly 7.8%. After more than 8 days in culture, the CD4+ T cells were isolated. As regards this clone: Its target is not known.

The ends were cut back, 4 bases at V and 1 base at J, with 14 bases in the middle. The germline CDR1 and CDR2 sequences are SGHNT and YYREEE (reference sequence). The CDR3 consists of 15 residues. The sequencing here drew on CD4+ T cells from PBMCs cultured without peptide, taken before COVID-19 vaccination. The source is a human donor who had a prior SARS-CoV-2 infection. The rearrangement links TRBV5-4 to TRBJ1-1, with D possibly TRBD1 on 5 matching bases. Here the CDR3 DNA reads TGTGCCAGCAGCCCAGGGCGCCCGGGGAACACTGAAGCTTTCTTT. This gives the protein CASSPGRPGNTEAFF.